This TCR beta chain was captured by sequencing in a study of sequential checkpoint blockade in melanoma. Study at large: Arm A got nivolumab then ipilimumab; arm B the reverse, 1:1. Maintenance nivolumab came after either treatment sequence.

Documented treatment: randomized to nivolumab then ipilimumab (arm A) or the reverse (arm B). DNA-damaging chemotherapy had not been given to any patient beforehand. Sorted cells were live CD3+CD8+, lacking CD19 and CD56, from PBMCs. The CDR3 runs 13 residues. Germline V CDR1 and CDR2: SGHVS, FNYEAQ. Trimming left V 3 bases short and J 4 bases short, with 10 bases between. Libraries were prepared by immunoSEQ multiplex PCR; TCRdb keeps only in-frame clonotypes and omits some of them. The sample yields thousands of clones, over 65% seen once. Here the sequenced sample was CD8+ T cells sorted from blood (inferred from file names), taken from a patient given nivolumab and ipilimumab in sequence. This sequence was found in a human donor with melanoma. The genes are TRBV7-6 and TRBJ2-7; TRBD1 is a possible D gene (7 bases). The CDR3 loop is CASSLGGQYEQYF. The CDR3 nucleotides read TGTGCCAGCAGCTTGGGGGGACAGTACGAGCAGTACTTC.